A selection of T cell receptor beta chains follows, all from one sample in a study of technical replicates of blood from several donors. The table came from immunoSEQ multiplex PCR; TCRdb's copy has only in-frame clones and leaves some out. The sample holds about 83,000 clones, approximately 90% seen once. What was sequenced was T cells isolated from PBMCs. Every receptor here comes from a human donor in good health. The CDR3 runs from the conserved cysteine through the conserved F or W. D genes are given only for firm matches. Not all rows give a size; the values are once, few, many and, for expanded clones, a class.

>.|.|TRBJ2-1|TRBV18
TGTGCCAGCTCACCACCGGCTGACTCCTACAATGAGCAGTTCTTC
CASSPPADSYNEQFF
>.|.|TRBJ1-5|TRBV28
TGTGCCAGCAGTTTCGGGAAAGTAAGAGAGTATAGCAATCAGCCCCAGCATTTT
CASSFGKVREYSNQPQHF
>.|.|TRBJ2-5|TRBV4-2
TGTGCCAGCAGCCGCCAACTGAGCGAGACCCAGTACTTC
CASSRQLSETQYF
>.|once|TRBJ2-5|TRBV6-1
TGTGCCAGCAGGCAAACAAACCAAGAGACCCAGTACTTC
CASRQTNQETQYF
>.|.|TRBJ1-5|TRBV6-8
TGTGCCAGCATGCGTCTGCGTGACTGCGTACTTAATCAGCCCCAGCATTTT
CASMRLRDCVLNQPQHF
>.|.|TRBJ2-7|TRBV11-2
TGTGCCAGCAGCTTAGACGGGTACGAGCAGTACTTC
CASSLDGYEQYF
>.|.|TRBJ2-3|TRBV6-5
TGTGCCAGCTCCCGGGGAGGTGCGCAGTATTTT
CASSRGGAQYF
>.|.|TRBJ2-7|TRBV5-1
TGCGCCAGCAGCTTGGAATTGGGGACAAGGCAGTACTTC
CASSLELGTRQYF
>TRBD2|.|TRBJ2-2|TRBV5-8
TGTGCCAGCAGAGCTAGCGGGGGGGCCAACACCGGGGAGCTGTTTTTT
CASRASGGANTGELFF
>.|.|TRBJ2-7|TRBV5-1
TGCGCCAGCAGCTCAGACGTGGGGAGCTCCTACGAGCAGTACTTC
CASSSDVGSSYEQYF
>.|.|TRBJ1-4|TRBV28
TGTGCCAGCAGCTTGGACAGAGGAAGAGAAAAACTGTTTTTT
CASSLDRGREKLFF
>TRBD2|.|TRBJ2-7|TRBV6-5
TGTGCCAGCAGCCGAGGACTAGCGGCACACTACGAGCAGTACTTC
CASSRGLAAHYEQYF
>.|.|TRBJ1-1|TRBV20-1
TGCAGTGCTGTATCCTATTTTGAAGCTTTCTTT
CSAVSYFEAFF
>.|.|TRBJ2-7|TRBV28
TGTGCCAGCAGTTTTAGCGGAGTCGTTTACGAGCAGTACTTC
CASSFSGVVYEQYF
>TRBD1|.|TRBJ2-5|TRBV5-4
TGTGCCAGCAGCCTACAGGGGCGGGAGACCCAGTACTTC
CASSLQGRETQYF
>.|.|TRBJ1-1|TRBV6-5
TGTGCCAGCACCCACGAGGTGAACACTGAAGCTTTCTTT
CASTHEVNTEAFF
>.|.|TRBJ2-1|TRBV15
TGTGCCACCAGCAGCTTTAGAGAACGTGAGCAGTTCTTC
CATSSFREREQFF
>TRBD1|.|TRBJ1-5|TRBV13
TGTGCCAGCAGCCTCACAGGGGATAGCAATCAGCCCCAGCATTTT
CASSLTGDSNQPQHF
>TRBD1|.|TRBJ1-5|TRBV19
TGTGCCAGTAGCAATCCCCCCATATTTGACAGGGGGCGGGTTCAGCCCCAGCATTTT
CASSNPPIFDRGRVQPQHF
>.|.|TRBJ2-1|TRBV7-9
TGTGCCGCTCGGGACAAGCGCAATGAGCAGTTCTTC
CAARDKRNEQFF
>.|.|TRBJ2-1|TRBV5-1
TGCGCCAGCAGCTTGGCGGGAGTTGTCAATGAGCAGTTCTTC
CASSLAGVVNEQFF
>TRBD2|.|TRBJ2-3|TRBV7-8
TGTGCCAGCAGCGACGGACGGACTAGCGGGGTCACGCAGTATTTT
CASSDGRTSGVTQYF
>TRBD2|.|TRBJ2-2|TRBV5-1
TGCGCCAGCAGCGGGAGGACTAGCGGGAGTTATAACACCGGGGAGCTGTTTTTT
CASSGRTSGSYNTGELFF
>.|.|TRBJ1-3|TRBV10-3
TGTGCCATCAGCCGGGAGGGGCTCAGAAACACCATATATTTT
CAISREGLRNTIYF
>TRBD1|.|TRBJ1-3|TRBV5-1
TGCGCCAGCAGCCAAGCAGGGGGCAGCTCTGGAAACACCATATATTTT
CASSQAGGSSGNTIYF
>.|.|TRBJ2-7|TRBV7-9
TGTGCCAGCAGCTTAGGAGCAGGTTTAGGGCAGGGCGCTGTCCCCGAGCAGTACTTC
CASSLGAGLGQGAVPEQYF
>.|once|TRBJ1-1|TRBV25-1
TGTGCCAGCATGGGGGGCACTGAAGCTTTCTTT
CASMGGTEAFF
>.|few|TRBJ1-1|TRBV9
TGTGCCAGCAGCGACGGACAGGAAGCTTTCTTT
CASSDGQEAFF
>TRBD1|.|TRBJ1-1|TRBV7-9
TGTGCCAGCAGCCATGACCCGGGACAGAAGGCTTTCTTT
CASSHDPGQKAFF
>.|.|TRBJ2-7|TRBV11-2
TGTGCCAGCAGCTCCGGGACACCCATCCTCTACGAGCAGTACTTC
CASSSGTPILYEQYF
>TRBD1|.|TRBJ1-5|TRBV6-1
TGTGCTAGCAGTCCACCGACAGGGTGGCTTCAGCCCCAGCATTTT
CASSPPTGWLQPQHF
>TRBD1|.|TRBJ1-2|TRBV9
TGTGCCAGCAGCCCGGGGACAGACCAACTATTTGGCTACACCTTC
CASSPGTDQLFGYTF
>TRBD1|.|TRBJ2-7|TRBV5-1
TGCGCCAGCAGCTCGACCCGGGACAGGGGACCTTACGAGCAGTACTTC
CASSSTRDRGPYEQYF
>TRBD2|.|TRBJ2-1|TRBV4-1
TGCGCCAGCAGTCGGAGCGGGGATAGCTACAATGAGCAGTTCTTC
CASSRSGDSYNEQFF
>.|.|TRBJ1-4|TRBV30
TGTGCCTGGACCACCGGACAGCTGGGGGAAAAACTGTTTTTT
CAWTTGQLGEKLFF
>.|.|TRBJ1-1|TRBV6-5
TGTGCCAGCAGTTATTCCGGGGAAGCTTTCTTT
CASSYSGEAFF
>.|.|TRBJ2-7|TRBV5-1
TGCGCCAGCAGCTTTAGTGGTGACGAGCAGTACTTC
CASSFSGDEQYF
>.|.|TRBJ2-1|TRBV4-1
TGCGCCAGCAGCCAAGATAACAGGGTAGGCAATGAGCAGTTCTTC
CASSQDNRVGNEQFF
>.|.|TRBJ1-3|TRBV19
TGTGCCAGTAGTAGAGAAGACAGCATTAGAAACACCATATATTTT
CASSREDSIRNTIYF
>.|.|TRBJ2-6|TRBV4-1
TGCGCCAGCAGCCAGCCCATCCACACTGGGGCCAACGTCCTGACTTTC
CASSQPIHTGANVLTF
>.|.|TRBJ1-5|TRBV19
TGTGCCAGTAGTATAGTCGGCGCGGGGTCAAAACAGCATTTT
CASSIVGAGSKQHF